The next 19 T cell receptor beta chains were all read from a single sample in a study of T cells in women clearing cervical HPV infection. TCRdb's table, derived via immunoSEQ multiplex PCR, lists solely in-frame clones and lacks some. Its clone listing holds about 36,000 clones. Sequencing was performed on blood buffy coat. These receptors were obtained from a woman between 18 and 70 years old with a cervical HPV16 infection that either progressed to CIN3+ or cleared (not recorded which).

Notes on this clone: Read data end 3 residues before the CDR3 end; the end is taken from the germline J gene. The chain recombines TRBV12-3 or TRBV12-4 with TRBJ2-5; no clear D. With 3 bases removed from V and 7 bases from J, the gap between germline ends came to 18 bases. The CDR3 length is 15 residues. CDR3 DNA (partial): TGTGCCAGCAGTTTTGCTGGGCAGGAGAAGATGACC. It encodes CASSFAGQEKMT. The CDR3 in full is CASSFAGQEKMTQYF.

CDR3 residues: CSARDLRGGGKETQYF. CDR3 bases read: TGCAGTGCTAGAGATCTCCGGGGAGGGGGCAAAGAGACC. The chain joins TRBV20-1 to TRBJ2-5, with D perhaps assigned TRBD1 or TRBD2 (7 bases each). The CDR3 end lies 3 residues beyond the end of the read and is filled in from the germline J gene. The CDR3 covers 16 residues. The V gene's germline CDR1 is DFQATT and CDR2 SNEGSKA (reference sequence). V was clipped by 0 bases and J by 3 bases, with 17 bases between them.

Worth noting for this clone: The read falls 3 residues short of the CDR3 end, and the missing part is taken from the germline J gene. The chain joins TRBV2 to TRBJ1-1; TRBD1 might be the D (5 bases). This CDR3 has 15 amino acids. Germline V CDR1 and CDR2: SNHLY, FYNNEI. The V end lost 0 bases, the J end lost 6 bases, and 14 bases lay between the germline ends. The sequenced CDR3 bases are TGTGCCAGCAGTGAAGCTAAAACGGGGGTGTCTGAA. This sequence encodes CASSEAKTGVSE. The CDR3 in its entirety is CASSEAKTGVSEAFF.

To note about this clone: The missing CDR3 end, 3 residues past where the read stops, is filled in from the germline J gene. The rearrangement uses TRBV2 and TRBJ2-7; 7 bases are a match to TRBD2. V lost 10 bases and J lost 5; bases outside the gene matches: 8. This CDR3 is built from 12 residues. CDR1 and CDR2 from the germline V gene are SNHLY and FYNNEI. CDR3 sequence reads: CATGSGGDEQYF. CDR3 DNA, as far as it was read: TGTGCCACCGGATCTGGGGGGGACGAG.

CDR3 DNA, as far as it was read: TGTGCCTGGAGTGTTGGTCAGGGGGAGGCGACAGATACG. Protein: CAWSVGQGEATDT. The entire CDR3 reads CAWSVGQGEATDTQYF. V is TRBV30 and J is TRBJ2-3, with a possible D match to TRBD1 (7 bases). The read halts 3 residues ahead of the CDR3 end, with the missing end drawn from the germline J gene. CDR1 and CDR2 from the germline V gene are GTSNPN and SVGIG (reference sequence). Between the trimmed V and J ends, which lost 0 bases and 3 bases, there was a span of 16 bases. The CDR3 extends over 16 amino acids.

Of note for this clone: The sequenced fragment ends 3 residues before the CDR3 boundary, so the rest is inferred from the germline J gene. V is TRBV6-2 or TRBV6-3 and J is TRBJ2-5; 8 bases fit TRBD1. CDR1 is MNHEY and CDR2 is SVGEGT in the germline V gene. Trimming cost V 4 bases and J 5 bases; bases outside gene matches: 9. The CDR3 loop spans 15 amino acids. The CDR3 region is CASSFSGQGRETQYF. The DNA read from the CDR3 is TGTGCCAGCAGTTTTTCCGGACAGGGTAGGGAGACC.

Details on this clone: The read ends 3 residues shy of where the CDR3 ends; the end is completed using the germline J gene. The rearrangement uses TRBV2 and TRBJ2-3; the D gene is possibly TRBD1 (6 bases). With 7 bases removed from V and 4 bases from J, the gap between germline ends came to 12 bases. This CDR3 spans 13 amino acids. Germline CDR1 reads SNHLY; CDR2 reads FYNNEI. The CDR3 reads CASTRGSADTQYF. The sequenced part of the CDR3 DNA is TGTGCCAGCACCAGGGGTAGTGCAGATACG. Together with reference TRBV2 and TRBJ2-3, the CDR3 gives the full variable domain: EPEVTQTPSHQVTQMGQEVILRCVPISNHLYFYWYRQILGQKVEFLVSFYNNEISEKSEIFDDQFSVERPDGSNFTLKIRSTKLEDSAMYFCASTRGSADTQYFGPGTRLTVL.

Of note for this clone: The CDR3 extends 3 residues past the end of the read, so its final part is completed from the germline J gene. The chain recombines TRBV15 with TRBJ2-1, with TRBD2 as a possible D gene (5 bases). This CDR3 has 14 amino acids. Looked up from germline, CDR1 is LNHNV and CDR2 is YYDKDF (reference sequence). V lost 4 bases, J lost 8 bases, and 15 bases lay in between. Incomplete CDR3 DNA: TGTGCCACCAGCACCCTGTCGGCGGGCGATGAG. Its translation is CATSTLSAGDE. The full CDR3 is CATSTLSAGDEQFF.

About this clone: The read terminates 3 residues before the CDR3 end, so the remaining end is supplied by the germline J gene. The chain uses TRBV11-1 and TRBJ2-2; D unresolved. This CDR3 contains 14 residues. Trimming shortened V by 2 bases and J by 3 bases, and 7 bases separated the two germline ends. CDR1 SGHAT and CDR2 FQDESV come from the germline V gene (reference sequence). The CDR3 bases that were read are TGTGCCAGCAGCTTACACCGGGACACCGGGGAG. It yields the protein CASSLHRDTGE. The whole CDR3 protein is CASSLHRDTGELFF.

On this clone: The read ends 3 residues before the CDR3 terminus; that terminus is restored from the germline J gene. V and J are TRBV2 and TRBJ2-1; 8 bases map to TRBD1. Germline trimming cut 6 bases from V and 1 base from J; bases unmatched to any gene: 5. Germline loops: CDR1 SNHLY, CDR2 FYNNEI. This CDR3 comprises 15 residues. The CDR3 bases that were read are TGTGCCAGCAGGCCGAGACAGGGGTCCTACAATGAG. Protein: CASRPRQGSYNE. The entire CDR3 sequence reads CASRPRQGSYNEQFF. The full variable domain, in which reference TRBV2 and TRBJ2-1 provide the parts outside the CDR3, is EPEVTQTPSHQVTQMGQEVILRCVPISNHLYFYWYRQILGQKVEFLVSFYNNEISEKSEIFDDQFSVERPDGSNFTLKIRSTKLEDSAMYFCASRPRQGSYNEQFFGPGTRLTVL.

Comment on this clone: Read sequence stops 3 residues before the CDR3 end, and the germline J gene provides the missing end. The genes are TRBV7-2 and TRBJ2-5; D remains ambiguous. Deletions cut 2 bases from V and 5 bases from J, with 9 bases between. The CDR3 is 13 residues long. From germline, CDR1 is SGHTA and CDR2 FQGNSA. The CDR3 protein is CASSLPPLETQYF. The covered CDR3 bases are TGTGCCAGCAGCTTACCCCCCCTGGAGACC.

Details on this clone: The read comes to an end 3 residues before the CDR3 does, leaving the germline J gene to fill in the end. The chain links TRBV6-2 or TRBV6-3 to TRBJ1-2; D uncertain. From germline, CDR1 is MNHEY and CDR2 SVGEGT. V dropped 5 bases and J dropped 2 bases, with 9 bases sitting between them. This CDR3 contains 13 residues. The part of the CDR3 DNA that was read is TGTGCCAGCAGTGCCTCGAGGAACTATGGC. Translated, it gives CASSASRNYG. The whole CDR3 sequence reads CASSASRNYGYTF.

Remarks on this clone: Sequencing ends 3 residues short of the CDR3 end; the germline J gene provides the rest. The chain uses TRBV10-3 and TRBJ2-5; TRBD1 aligns across 8 bases. This CDR3 has 15 residues. The germline CDR1 and CDR2 sequences are ENHRY and SYGVKD. With V trimmed by 4 bases and J by 2 bases, 6 bases remained unmatched. The covered CDR3 bases are TGTGCCATCAGTGCCGGACAGGGCCCACAAGAGACC. It is translated as CAISAGQGPQET. The whole CDR3 protein reads CAISAGQGPQETQYF.

Of note for this clone: The sequence runs out 3 residues before the end of the CDR3; the remainder is reconstructed from the germline J gene. V gene TRBV19 combines with J gene TRBJ1-6; 12 bases match TRBD1. Germline V gene sequence: CDR1 LNHDA, CDR2 SQIVND (reference sequence). This CDR3 is 20 amino acids long. V shed 5 bases and J 3 bases; nucleotides not matched to a gene: 14. The CDR3 DNA, read in part, is TGTGCCAGTAGTCCTCGCCCCCGGGACAGGGGGCTTCTCTATAATTCACCC. Protein sequence: CASSPRPRDRGLLYNSP. The CDR3 reads in full as CASSPRPRDRGLLYNSPLHF.

As for this clone: The read ends 3 residues shy of where the CDR3 ends; the end is completed using the germline J gene. V is TRBV10-1 and J is TRBJ1-2; weak D call: TRBD1 (6 bases). V was trimmed by 3 bases and J by 4 bases, leaving 18 bases between them. The CDR3 totals 16 residues. Germline V gene lookup returns CDR1 WNHNN and CDR2 SYGVQD (reference sequence). CDR3 in amino acids: CASSESVGWTAYGYTF. CDR3 DNA, as far as it was read: TGCGCCAGCAGTGAATCGGTGGGGTGGACAGCCTATGGC.

A word on this clone: With the read ending 3 residues before the CDR3 end, the germline J gene is used to fill in that end. The V gene is TRBV15, the J gene TRBJ1-2; a possible D gene is TRBD1 (6 bases). Germline-derived CDR1 and CDR2 are LNHNV and YYDKDF (reference sequence). Trimming took off 0 bases at V and 3 bases at J, with 11 bases between the two ends. The CDR3 has 15 residues. Partial CDR3 DNA: TGTGCCACCAGCAGAGATGGGGGCAGGCACTATGGC. Encoded protein: CATSRDGGRHYG. The whole CDR3 is CATSRDGGRHYGYTF. The full variable domain, in which reference TRBV15 and TRBJ1-2 provide the parts outside the CDR3, is DAMVIQNPRYQVTQFGKPVTLSCSQTLNHNVMYWYQQKSSQAPKLLFHYYDKDFNNEADTPDNFQSRRPNTSFCFLDIRSPGLGDTAMYLCATSRDGGRHYGYTFGSGTRLTVV.

Points on this clone: The read is 3 residues too short to cover the CDR3 end, so that end is filled in from the germline J gene. This chain joins TRBV10-2 and TRBJ1-6, with 7 positions matching TRBD1. The CDR3 covers 13 residues. The germline V gene has CDR1 WSHSY and CDR2 SAAADI. The V segment lost 10 bases and the J segment 10 bases; nucleotides outside the gene matches: 10. The CDR3 DNA, read in part, is TGCGCCACAAGACAGGGAGCGGAATCACCC. Translating gives CATRQGAESP. The full CDR3 protein reads CATRQGAESPLHF.

Points on this clone: The read finishes 3 residues shy of the CDR3 end, and the germline J gene is used to complete it. This chain joins TRBV29-1 and TRBJ2-1; TRBD2 matches 11 bases. CDR1 is SQVTM, CDR2 ANQGSEA, per germline. The CDR3 contains 13 residues. V lost 3 bases, J lost 6 bases, and 1 base stayed unmatched. The CDR3 bases that were read are TGCAGCGTTGAGGGACTAGCGGTCAATGAG. This encodes CSVEGLAVNE. The full CDR3 is CSVEGLAVNEQFF.

Note on this clone: Sequence at one end of the junction differs from germline and may be a read error. The chain's CDR3 is CASTLQGRNTEAFF. Incomplete CDR3 DNA: TGTGCCAGCACTTTACAGGGTAGGAACACTGAA. The genes are TRBV12-3 or TRBV12-4 and TRBJ1-1; D perhaps matches TRBD1 (6 bases). The read is 3 residues too short to cover the CDR3 end, so that end is filled in from the germline J gene. The CDR3 runs to 14 residues.